This TCR beta chain was found in a study of T-cell reconstitution after alpha-beta-depleted transplantation in children. This clonotype occurred a few times. The CDR3 has 14 residues. Per the germline V gene, CDR1 is MNHEY and CDR2 is SMNVEV (reference sequence). V dropped 6 bases and J dropped 2 bases, with 10 bases sitting between them. The library targeted TCRbeta and was prepared with unique molecular identifiers. TCRdb redid the calling of the PCR reads with MiXCR, one entry per CDR3 protein. The table lists about 610,000 distinct CDR3 sequences, under 12% of them singletons. The clonotype originates from a human donor who donated a stem cell graft to a child with acute myeloid leukemia. This chain joins TRBV27 and TRBJ2-2; no clear D. Here the sequenced sample was PBMCs from the stem cell graft donor, taken from the stem cell graft. The CDR3, as DNA: TGTGCCAGCAGACTGAGTAGTAACACCGGGGAGCTGTTTTTT. Translating it yields CASRLSSNTGELFF.